This TCR beta chain was recovered during a study of radiotherapy plus CTLA-4 blockade in lung cancer. Study in general: Patients showed objective responses in 18% of cases and disease control in roughly 31%. Findings of the study overall: Subsequent to radiotherapy plus ipilimumab, tumor-derived TCR clones underwent expansion in blood. Interferon-beta and early blood T cell clone dynamics reportedly predicted response best.

The CDR3 runs to 12 residues. CDR1 is SEHNR and CDR2 is FQNEAQ in the germline V gene (reference sequence). Trimming shortened V by 5 bases and J by 3 bases, and 7 bases separated the two germline ends. Profiled with immunoSEQ multiplex PCR; TCRdb holds only in-frame clones, not every one. The profile shows about 73,000 clones, more than 75% of them singletons. Focal radiation was given together with CTLA-4 blockade (ipilimumab) to patients with chemo-refractory metastatic non-small-cell lung cancer. Turning to this clone: The antigen is undetermined.

V is TRBV7-9 and J is TRBJ2-5, with D hard to call. This sample comprised peripheral blood, obtained from a patient treated with radiotherapy plus ipilimumab. This clonotype originated in a human donor with non-small cell lung cancer that progressed on radiotherapy plus ipilimumab. CDR3 in amino acids: CASSPLKETQYF. For the CDR3, the DNA is TGTGCCAGCAGCCCACTGAAAGAGACCCAGTACTTC.